Sequencing of this TCR beta chain was carried out in a study of blood T cell repertoires in COVID-19. Across the whole study: Samples came from the United States, Italy and Spain, spanning acute and convalescent COVID-19. PBMCs, B-cell-depleted T cells, or T cells were the source of the cDNA or gDNA that made up the material.

Original methodology: Estimates of nucleated cell counts were drawn from the amplification of reference gene primers. Repertoires were generated with immunoSEQ multiplex PCR, while TCRdb's copy carries only in-frame clones and drops some. V and J calls and clone size are copied from that table; D and trimming were computed from the DNA. The data show more than 250,000 clones, more than 85% seen once. This clone was observed a few times. The CDR3 totals 16 residues. V dropped 5 bases and J dropped 3; count of bases not matched to a gene: 10. Germline values: CDR1 SGHRS, CDR2 YFSETQ. The chain carries TRBV5-1 and TRBJ2-2; 7 bases map to TRBD2. The sequence was obtained from a young man with active or convalescent COVID-19. The sample taken for sequencing was peripheral blood. The chain's CDR3 is CASSFLAVWDTGELFF. The CDR3 DNA reads as TGCGCCAGCAGTTTTCTAGCGGTCTGGGACACCGGGGAGCTGTTTTTT.